This T cell receptor (beta chain) comes out of a study of CD8 T cells in ankylosing spondylitis. Regarding the study as a whole: Clones tied to disease were said to be significantly enriched in matched ankylosing spondylitis synovial fluid.

A single record per CDR3 protein comes from TCRdb applying MiXCR to the 5' RACE reads. The data show 250,000 to 300,000 distinct CDR3 sequences, with 18% seen just once and approximately 32% held by the top ten. This clonotype was detected ten times or more. Its target is unknown. This CDR3 is 13 amino acids long. Germline CDR1 and CDR2: SQVTM and ANQGSEA. Trimming pared 1 base from V and 6 bases from J, leaving 10 bases between. Sequences were obtained from blood, either unsorted or a sorted T cell fraction (not recorded which). The rearrangement links TRBV29-1 to TRBJ2-1; D gene uncertain. The sequence derives from a male donor with ankylosing spondylitis or in good health (not recorded which). This chain's CDR3 is CSVEVTGVNEQFF. The DNA for the CDR3 is TGCAGCGTTGAAGTTACGGGCGTCAATGAGCAGTTCTTC.